The T cell receptor beta chain described here comes from a study of blood T cell repertoires in COVID-19. About the research overall: Whether acute or convalescent, the COVID-19 samples came from the United States, Italy and Spain.

This CDR3 is 15 amino acids long. Per the germline V gene, CDR1 is LNHNV and CDR2 is YYDKDF (reference sequence). Trimming took off 4 bases at V and 4 bases at J, with 13 bases between the two ends. The Seattle patients joined while their infection was active and were tracked longitudinally afterward. The table came from immunoSEQ multiplex PCR; TCRdb's copy has only in-frame clones and leaves some out. This table has about 120,000 clones, approximately 85% appearing once. What was sequenced was peripheral blood. The gene calls are TRBV15 and TRBJ1-4; TRBD1 is a possible D gene (6 bases). The receptor was derived from a man aged 30-40 years with COVID-19, enrolled during active disease. The CDR3 DNA reads TGTGCCACCAGCATTGGTGGACAGCTTAATGAAAAACTGTTTTTT. Protein sequence: CATSIGGQLNEKLFF.